The 27 T cell receptor beta chains below all came from one sample that was sequenced in a study of naive and memory T cell subsets. Amplification of ligated cDNA took four PCR rounds with SP2 and nested alpha and beta constant primers. TCRdb processed the 5' RACE reads anew with MiXCR; each CDR3 protein has one entry. The sample shows 60,000 or so distinct CDR3 sequences, about 7.2% of them seen only once. The library had UMIs added by 3' ligation of an oligonucleotide to TCR cDNA. The receptor set was obtained from a male donor in good health.

Only a few counts were recorded for this clonotype. The chain uses TRBV18 and TRBJ2-1; maybe TRBD2 (5 bases). Germline V gene sequence: CDR1 KGHSH, CDR2 LQKENI. The V end was cut by 1 base, the J end by 6 bases, with 7 bases between. This CDR3 has 13 amino acids. CDR3 DNA sequence: TGTGCCAGCTCACCACTCCGGGGCAATGAGCAGTTCTTC. The encoded protein is CASSPLRGNEQFF.

The V gene is TRBV6-4, the J gene TRBJ2-1; no clear D. With 2 bases removed from V and 9 bases from J, the gap between germline ends came to 11 bases. The CDR3 contains 13 residues. Germline CDR1 and CDR2: MRHNA and SNTAGT. CDR3 nucleotides: TGTGCCAGCAGTGACGGACCGATTAGTGAGCAGTTCTTC. It is translated as CASSDGPISEQFF.

This clonotype was picked up many times. The chain recombines TRBV20-1 with TRBJ1-1, with D tentatively TRBD1 (5 bases). The CDR3 sequence is 14 residues long. Germline V CDR1 and CDR2: DFQATT, SNEGSKA (reference sequence). Deletions cut 0 bases from V and 1 base from J, with 9 bases between. CDR3 sequence (DNA): TGCAGTGCTAGAGATGGGGGGACGAACACTGAAGCTTTCTTT. Protein: CSARDGGTNTEAFF.

V and J are TRBV7-8 and TRBJ2-1; 9 bases agree with TRBD2. Germline CDR1 reads SGHVS; CDR2 reads FQNEAQ. This CDR3 has 15 amino acids. V shed 5 bases and J 2 bases; nucleotides not matched to a gene: 4. CDR3 coding DNA: TGTGCCAGCAGCACGATAGCGGGAGCCTACAATGAGCAGTTCTTC. Translation: CASSTIAGAYNEQFF.

This clonotype occurred many times. The CDR3 loop reads CASSEQSGRAEAFF. The DNA of the CDR3 is TGTGCCAGCAGTGAACAGTCAGGGAGGGCTGAAGCTTTCTTT. The chain links TRBV2 to TRBJ1-1; tentatively, D is TRBD1 (5 bases). The CDR3 runs to 14 residues. Germline-derived CDR1 and CDR2 are SNHLY and FYNNEI. V was pared by 2 bases and J by 6 bases, with 13 bases between.

J is TRBJ1-4 and V is TRBV12-3 or TRBV12-4; a possible D gene is TRBD1 (6 bases). V dropped 6 bases and J dropped 8 bases, with 16 bases sitting between them. The CDR3 is made up of 14 amino acids. CDR3 nucleotide sequence: TGTGCCAGCAGCGCAGGGCAGGGGAGGGAAAAACTGTTTTTT. This sequence encodes CASSAGQGREKLFF.

This clonotype was recorded many times. The V and J genes are TRBV30 and TRBJ1-1; D possibly corresponds to TRBD1 (5 bases). Germline CDR1 is GTSNPN and CDR2 is SVGIG (reference sequence). V lost 0 bases to trimming and J lost 4 bases, with 9 bases between them. This CDR3 comprises 13 residues. The CDR3 nucleotides are TGTGCCTGGAGTGTAATGGGGGGCACTGAAGCTTTCTTT. This sequence encodes CAWSVMGGTEAFF.

This clonotype has more than one count but fewer than ten. The chain combines TRBV3-1 with TRBJ2-7, with D tentatively TRBD2 (5 bases). Germline assignment: CDR1 LGHDT and CDR2 YNNKEL (reference sequence). The CDR3 sequence is 13 residues long. V was clipped by 9 bases and J by 0 bases, with 12 bases between them. The CDR3 nucleotides are TGTGCCAGTTTGGACTTGAGCTCCTACGAGCAGTACTTC. Residues: CASLDLSSYEQYF.

V usage is TRBV20-1 and J usage is TRBJ1-5; 10 bases line up with TRBD1. This CDR3 spans 14 amino acids. Germline V CDR1 and CDR2: DFQATT, SNEGSKA (reference sequence). V shed 3 bases and J 6 bases; nucleotides not matched to a gene: 5. The CDR3 DNA reads as TGCAGTGCTAGGGCAGGACAGGGGGGTCAGCCCCAGCATTTT. It encodes CSARAGQGGQPQHF.

The table lists this clonotype with many counts. The rearrangement joins TRBV10-2 to TRBJ1-3; D call uncertain. Germline V gene sequence: CDR1 WSHSY, CDR2 SAAADI. Trimming took off 5 bases at V and 0 bases at J, with 29 bases between the two ends. The CDR3 is 21 amino acids. The CDR3 reads CASSNLLDWGTKRFSGNTIYF. The CDR3 DNA is TGCGCCAGCAGTAACCTGCTTGACTGGGGAACGAAACGATTCTCTGGAAACACCATATATTTT.

This clonotype was found a few times. This chain uses TRBV6-2 or TRBV6-3 with TRBJ2-3, with 7 nucleotides matching TRBD2. This CDR3 has 15 amino acids. Germline CDR1 reads MNHEY; CDR2 reads SVGEGT. The V segment lost 4 bases and the J segment 1 base; nucleotides outside the gene matches: 5. As DNA, the CDR3 is TGTGCCAGCAGTTTTCTAGCGGAGGGCACAGATACGCAGTATTTT. Translation: CASSFLAEGTDTQYF.

The gene calls are TRBV19 and TRBJ2-1; D gene uncertain. Trimming removed 5 bases at V and 0 bases at J, with 11 bases between. The CDR3 is made up of 15 amino acids. CDR1 LNHDA and CDR2 SQIVND come from the germline V gene (reference sequence). The CDR3 DNA sequence: TGTGCCAGTAGTCCGGTGGGTAGCTCCTACAATGAGCAGTTCTTC. This gives the protein CASSPVGSSYNEQFF.

This clonotype was seen ten or more times. The V call is TRBV25-1, the J call TRBJ1-6, with 8 bases matching TRBD1. V dropped 6 bases and J dropped 7; count of bases not matched to a gene: 8. The CDR3 sequence is 15 residues long. The germline gives CDR1 MGHDK, CDR2 SYGVNS. The CDR3 loop reads CASRDTDRGNSPLHF. DNA of the CDR3: TGTGCCAGCAGGGACACTGACAGGGGAAATTCACCCCTCCACTTT.

V and J are TRBV9 and TRBJ1-1, with D unclear. The V and J ends lost 0 bases and 6 bases respectively, with 12 bases between them. CDR3 size: 14 residues. CDR1 and CDR2 (germline): SGDLS, YYNGEE. The CDR3 DNA reads as TGTGCCAGCAGCGTAGAGAGTGGATCCCCTGAAGCTTTCTTT. It is translated as CASSVESGSPEAFF. Drawing the rest from reference TRBV9 and TRBJ1-1, the complete variable domain is DSGVTQTPKHLITATGQRVTLRCSPRSGDLSVYWYQQSLDQGLQFLIQYYNGEERAKGNILERFSAQQFPDLHSELNLSSLELGDSALYFCASSVESGSPEAFFGQGTRLTVV.

The V and J genes are TRBV3-1 and TRBJ2-4; D is undetermined. The ends were cut back, 0 bases at V and 1 base at J, with 10 bases in the middle. Germline CDR1 and CDR2: LGHDT and YNNKEL (reference sequence). The CDR3 extends over 16 amino acids. This CDR3 reads CASSQEPGRAKNIQYF. The CDR3 DNA reads as TGTGCCAGCAGCCAAGAACCGGGTCGGGCCAAAAACATTCAGTACTTC.

In its sample, this clonotype was seen many times. This chain joins TRBV20-1 and TRBJ1-1; unclear D gene. The CDR3 sequence is 17 residues long. Germline lookup yields CDR1 DFQATT and CDR2 SNEGSKA (reference sequence). Trimming pared 0 bases from V and 0 bases from J, leaving 17 bases between. The CDR3, as DNA: TGCAGTGCTAGAGATCGGGTCAGGCGATCGCTGAACACTGAAGCTTTCTTT. The encoded protein is CSARDRVRRSLNTEAFF.

This clonotype was counted at least ten times. The rearrangement links TRBV27 to TRBJ1-4, with TRBD1 identical over 9 bases. The CDR3 loop spans 14 amino acids. The trim removed 5 bases at V and 8 bases at J, leaving 6 bases unmatched. The germline V gene has CDR1 MNHEY and CDR2 SMNVEV (reference sequence). CDR3 loop: CASSLRQGGEKLFF. In DNA form, the CDR3 reads TGTGCCAGCAGTCTTCGACAGGGGGGCGAAAAACTGTTTTTT.

This clonotype was detected many times. J is TRBJ1-5 and V is TRBV6-2 or TRBV6-3, with D hard to call. V was pared by 4 bases and J by 0 bases, with 7 bases between. Germline V gives CDR1 MNHEY, CDR2 SVGEGT. This CDR3 region has 14 residues. The CDR3 nucleotides read TGTGCCAGCAGTTCTGAGGGTAGCAATCAGCCCCAGCATTTT. Amino acids: CASSSEGSNQPQHF.

This sequence joins TRBV12-3 or TRBV12-4 and TRBJ2-1; D perhaps matches TRBD1 (8 bases). Trimming took off 5 bases at V and 1 base at J, with 15 bases between the two ends. The CDR3 contains 16 residues. The chain's CDR3 is CASSAQGGVSYNEQFF. In DNA form, the CDR3 reads TGTGCCAGCAGTGCACAGGGGGGGGTTTCCTACAATGAGCAGTTCTTC.

The genes are TRBV6-5 and TRBJ2-3; the match to TRBD2 covers 8 bases. Trimming cost V 6 bases and J 2 bases; bases outside gene matches: 4. This CDR3 spans 14 amino acids. Germline V gene lookup returns CDR1 MNHEY and CDR2 SVGAGI. The CDR3 nucleotides are TGTGCCAGCAGCTTAGCGGGGTTCACAGATACGCAGTATTTT. It codes for CASSLAGFTDTQYF.

This clonotype was seen a few times. The J gene is TRBJ2-7, the V gene TRBV13; D remains unclear. Trimming left V 4 bases short and J 3 bases short, with 7 bases between. This CDR3 has 12 residues. CDR1 and CDR2 from the germline V gene are PRHDT and FYEKMQ (reference sequence). The CDR3 sequence: CASSSIVYEQYF. CDR3 sequence (DNA): TGTGCCAGCAGCTCCATCGTCTACGAGCAGTACTTC.

This clonotype has more than one count but fewer than ten. The chain joins TRBV12-5 to TRBJ2-7; possible D gene TRBD1, 5 bases. Trimming shortened V by 6 bases and J by 2 bases, and 11 bases separated the two germline ends. From germline, CDR1 is LGHNT and CDR2 FRNRAP. The CDR3 runs to 13 residues. CDR3 region: CASGLMDTYEQYF. The CDR3 DNA follows: TGTGCTAGTGGGTTGATGGACACCTACGAGCAGTACTTC.

This clonotype was detected a few times. The genes are TRBV5-4 and TRBJ2-1, with a weak D call TRBD1 (5 bases). The germline V gene has CDR1 SGHNT and CDR2 YYREEE (reference sequence). The CDR3 covers 13 residues. V was trimmed by 4 bases and J by 8 bases, leaving 13 bases between them. This CDR3 is CASSAPGFDEQFF. The CDR3 nucleotides read TGTGCCAGCAGCGCACCAGGGTTTGATGAGCAGTTCTTC.

The chain is built from TRBV3-1 and TRBJ2-2, with TRBD2 identical over 10 bases. The CDR3 is 14 amino acids. The V segment lost 11 bases and the J segment 3 bases; nucleotides outside the gene matches: 6. The germline gives CDR1 LGHDT, CDR2 YNNKEL (reference sequence). DNA of the CDR3: TGTGCCTCGGGGACTAGCGAGTACACCGGGGAGCTGTTTTTT. Translation: CASGTSEYTGELFF.

The CDR3 loop reads CASSPLGTSGQETQYF. The CDR3 DNA reads TGTGCCAGCAGTCCGCTGGGGACTAGCGGCCAAGAGACCCAGTACTTC. This rearrangement joins TRBV12-3 or TRBV12-4 to TRBJ2-5, with 11 bases matching TRBD2. The CDR3 runs 16 residues. Trimming at V came to 5 bases and at J to 1 base, leaving 6 bases not matched to a gene.

The V call is TRBV11-2, the J call TRBJ1-1, with TRBD1 matching 9 bases. This CDR3 contains 16 residues. V dropped 1 base and J dropped 5; count of bases not matched to a gene: 8. CDR1 is SGHAT and CDR2 is FQNNGV in the germline V gene. CDR3 in amino acids: CASSLAPGQGLTEAFF. For the CDR3, the DNA is TGTGCCAGCAGCTTAGCCCCGGGACAGGGTTTGACTGAAGCTTTCTTT.

The chain combines TRBV18 with TRBJ2-1; D might be TRBD1 (5 bases). Trimming shortened V by 0 bases and J by 5 bases, and 11 bases separated the two germline ends. Germline CDR1 reads KGHSH; CDR2 reads LQKENI. The CDR3 loop spans 15 amino acids. The CDR3 nucleotides read TGTGCCAGCTCACCACCGACAGATGTCGACAATGAGCAGTTCTTC. It yields the protein CASSPPTDVDNEQFF.